This T cell receptor (beta chain) was retrieved from a study of identical twins. Template switching, a step in the protocol, added a universal primer site, and cDNA carried unique molecular identifiers. TCRdb used MiXCR to reprocess the 5' RACE reads, holding one entry per CDR3 protein. The data hold some 96,000 distinct CDR3 sequences, with 5.9% observed a single time. CDR3 size: 16 residues. V dropped 0 bases and J dropped 3 bases, with 15 bases sitting between them. Germline CDR1 is LGHNA and CDR2 is YNFKEQ. General study points: Zero-insertion results could be subject to partial confounding by invariant MAIT and iNKT cells. Beta clonotypes that were abundant in cord blood contained fewer insertions, a pattern absent from memory repertoires. Twin-shared out-of-frame alpha sequences showed excess low generation probability.

This clonotype came up many times. The target antigen is unknown. V usage is TRBV4-2 and J usage is TRBJ2-7, with D possibly being TRBD1 (5 bases). The clonotype was recovered from a woman aged 45 to 65 in good health. Source material: memory T cells sorted from blood. Here the CDR3 DNA reads TGTGCCAGCAGCCAAGATCTGGCAGGGCAGGGCTACGAGCAGTACTTC. Translation gives CASSQDLAGQGYEQYF.